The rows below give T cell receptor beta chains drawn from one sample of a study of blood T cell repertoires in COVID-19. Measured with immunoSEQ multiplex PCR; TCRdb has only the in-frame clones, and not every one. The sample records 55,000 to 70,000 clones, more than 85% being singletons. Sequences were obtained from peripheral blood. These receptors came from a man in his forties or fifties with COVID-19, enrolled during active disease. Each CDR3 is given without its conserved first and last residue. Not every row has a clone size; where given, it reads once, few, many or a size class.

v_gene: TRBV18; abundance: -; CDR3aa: ASSPDRSSTDTQY
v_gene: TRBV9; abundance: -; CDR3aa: ASSAEGTGYNEQF
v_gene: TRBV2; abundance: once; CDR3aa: ASSDSSAGNEKLF
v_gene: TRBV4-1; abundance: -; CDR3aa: ASARTPGQVVTDTQY
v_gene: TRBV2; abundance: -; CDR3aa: ASTPNRGGNTIY
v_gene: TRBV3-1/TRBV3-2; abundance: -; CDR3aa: ASSQDTAGGHLEQY
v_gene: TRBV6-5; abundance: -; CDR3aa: ASSSEETQY
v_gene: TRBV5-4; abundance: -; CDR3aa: ASSLGGSSGNTIY
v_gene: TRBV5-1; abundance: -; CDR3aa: ASSLARDSDSGNTIY
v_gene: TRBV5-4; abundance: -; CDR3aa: ASSLREGEETQY
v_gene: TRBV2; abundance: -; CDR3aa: ASREQGSAYNEQF
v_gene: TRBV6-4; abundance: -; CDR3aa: ASSWTGGAEAF
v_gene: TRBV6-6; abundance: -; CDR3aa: ASSQGQGENQPQH
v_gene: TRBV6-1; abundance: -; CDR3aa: ASSDHRVGASTDTQY
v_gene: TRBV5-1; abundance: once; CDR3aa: ASSIQGAQGYGYT
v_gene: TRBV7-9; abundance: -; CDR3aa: ASSTPGGSSYEQY
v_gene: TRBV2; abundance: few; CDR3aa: ASSPARTGGPGETQY
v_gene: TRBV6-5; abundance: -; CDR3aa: ASSEGKEYTEAF
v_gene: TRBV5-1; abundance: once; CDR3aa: ASSPGRQGLRSPLH
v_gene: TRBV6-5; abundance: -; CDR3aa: ASSSSGTEKDYT
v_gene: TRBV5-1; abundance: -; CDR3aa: ASSFPSGGVQETQY
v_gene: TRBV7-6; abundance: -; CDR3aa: ASSFSGNSYEQY
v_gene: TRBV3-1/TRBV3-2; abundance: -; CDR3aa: ASSQDLRLTAEGGKLF
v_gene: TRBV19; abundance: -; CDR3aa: ASITNVGPATEAF
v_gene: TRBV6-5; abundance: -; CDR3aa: ASSFSRPGELF
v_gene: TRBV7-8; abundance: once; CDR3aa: ASSSPGTRSTGELF
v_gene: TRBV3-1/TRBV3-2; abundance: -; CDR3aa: ASSPFPGAEETQY
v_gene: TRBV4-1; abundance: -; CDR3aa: ASSHSGQGDYGYT
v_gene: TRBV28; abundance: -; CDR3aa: ASIEGGGGQPQH
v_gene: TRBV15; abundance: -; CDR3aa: ATRGGLAGPGELF
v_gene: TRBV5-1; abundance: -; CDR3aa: ASSLILQGSDEQF
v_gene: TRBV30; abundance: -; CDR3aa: AWSRDRPYGYT
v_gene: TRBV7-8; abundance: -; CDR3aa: ASSPSGGANTGELF
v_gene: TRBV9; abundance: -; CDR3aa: ASSKPSTPGLAGGPSPNEQF
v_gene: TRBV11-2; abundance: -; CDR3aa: ASSQDRGHEQF
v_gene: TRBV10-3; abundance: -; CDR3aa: AISQQDNEQF
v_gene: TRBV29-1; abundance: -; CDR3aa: SAGTGADYGYT
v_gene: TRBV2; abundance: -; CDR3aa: ASRVGALSTDTQY
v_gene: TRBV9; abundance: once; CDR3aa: ASSVDYRQETQY
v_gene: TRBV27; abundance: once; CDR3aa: ASSLFGGGAYQETQY
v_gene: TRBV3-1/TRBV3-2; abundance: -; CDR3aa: ASSQVGSYIQY